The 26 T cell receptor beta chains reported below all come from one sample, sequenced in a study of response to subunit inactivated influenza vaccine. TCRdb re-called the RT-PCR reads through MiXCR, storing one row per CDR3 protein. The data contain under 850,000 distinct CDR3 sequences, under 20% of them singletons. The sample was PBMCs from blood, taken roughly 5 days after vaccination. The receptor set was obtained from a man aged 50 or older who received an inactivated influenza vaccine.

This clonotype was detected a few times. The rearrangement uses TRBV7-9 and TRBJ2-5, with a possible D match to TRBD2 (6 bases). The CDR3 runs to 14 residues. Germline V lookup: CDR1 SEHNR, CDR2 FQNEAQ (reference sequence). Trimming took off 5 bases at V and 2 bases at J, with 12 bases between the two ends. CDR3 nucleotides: TGTGCCAGCAGCGCCCTGGCGGGGCAAGAGACCCAGTACTTC. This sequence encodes CASSALAGQETQYF.

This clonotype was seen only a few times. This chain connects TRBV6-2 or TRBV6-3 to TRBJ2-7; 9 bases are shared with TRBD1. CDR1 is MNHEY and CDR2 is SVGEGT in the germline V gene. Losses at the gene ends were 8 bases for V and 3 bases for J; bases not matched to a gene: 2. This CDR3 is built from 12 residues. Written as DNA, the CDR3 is TGTGCCAGCCTGACAGGGGGCTACGAGCAGTACTTC. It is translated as CASLTGGYEQYF.

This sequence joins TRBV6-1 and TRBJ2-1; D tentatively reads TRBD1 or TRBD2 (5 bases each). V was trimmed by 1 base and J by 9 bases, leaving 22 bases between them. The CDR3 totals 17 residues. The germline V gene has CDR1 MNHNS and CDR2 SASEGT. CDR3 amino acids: CASSEVSGTPLIGEQFF. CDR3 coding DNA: TGTGCCAGCAGTGAAGTGTCGGGGACCCCTCTTATCGGTGAGCAGTTCTTC.

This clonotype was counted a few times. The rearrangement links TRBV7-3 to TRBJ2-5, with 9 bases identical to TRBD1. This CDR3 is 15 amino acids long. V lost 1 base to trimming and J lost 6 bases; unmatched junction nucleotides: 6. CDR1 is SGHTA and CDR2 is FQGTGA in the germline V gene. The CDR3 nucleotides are TGTGCCAGCAGCTTAAGGGCTGGACAGGGGCAGACCCAGTACTTC. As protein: CASSLRAGQGQTQYF.

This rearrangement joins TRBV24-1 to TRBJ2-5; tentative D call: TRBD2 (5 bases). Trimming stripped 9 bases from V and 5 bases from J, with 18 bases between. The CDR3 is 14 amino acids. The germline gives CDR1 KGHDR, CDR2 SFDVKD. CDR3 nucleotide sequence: TGTGCCACCTCACTCGGGCCCGAGCGGGAGACCCAGTACTTC. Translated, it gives CATSLGPERETQYF.

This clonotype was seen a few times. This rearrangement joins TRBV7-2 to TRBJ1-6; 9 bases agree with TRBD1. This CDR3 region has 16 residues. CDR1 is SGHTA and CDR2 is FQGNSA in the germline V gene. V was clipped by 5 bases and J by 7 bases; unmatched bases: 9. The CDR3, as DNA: TGTGCCAGCAGCCTACAGGGGGCGGTGGTAAATTCACCCCTCCACTTT. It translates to CASSLQGAVVNSPLHF.

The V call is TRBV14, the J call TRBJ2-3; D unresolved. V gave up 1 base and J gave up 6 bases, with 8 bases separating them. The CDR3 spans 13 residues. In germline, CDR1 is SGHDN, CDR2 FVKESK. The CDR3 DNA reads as TGTGCCAGCAGCCAAGCCCCCCCGGATACGCAGTATTTT. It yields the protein CASSQAPPDTQYF.

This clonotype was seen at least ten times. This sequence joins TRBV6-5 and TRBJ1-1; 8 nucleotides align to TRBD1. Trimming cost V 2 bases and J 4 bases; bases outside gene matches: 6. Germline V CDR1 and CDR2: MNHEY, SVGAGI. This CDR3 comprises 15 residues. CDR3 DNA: TGTGCCAGCAGTTACGAAAGGACAGGGCGCACTGAAGCTTTCTTT. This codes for CASSYERTGRTEAFF.

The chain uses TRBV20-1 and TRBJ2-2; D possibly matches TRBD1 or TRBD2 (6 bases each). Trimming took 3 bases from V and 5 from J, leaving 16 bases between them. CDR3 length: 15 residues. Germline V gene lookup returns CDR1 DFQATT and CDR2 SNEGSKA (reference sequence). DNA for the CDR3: TGCAGTGCTAGTGAAGGGGGGATACGGACCGGGGAGCTGTTTTTT. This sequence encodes CSASEGGIRTGELFF.

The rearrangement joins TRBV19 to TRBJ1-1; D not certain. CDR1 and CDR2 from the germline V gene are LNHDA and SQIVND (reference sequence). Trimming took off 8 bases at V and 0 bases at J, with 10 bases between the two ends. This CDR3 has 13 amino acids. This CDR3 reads CASQGVVNTEAFF. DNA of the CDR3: TGTGCCAGTCAAGGCGTAGTGAACACTGAAGCTTTCTTT.

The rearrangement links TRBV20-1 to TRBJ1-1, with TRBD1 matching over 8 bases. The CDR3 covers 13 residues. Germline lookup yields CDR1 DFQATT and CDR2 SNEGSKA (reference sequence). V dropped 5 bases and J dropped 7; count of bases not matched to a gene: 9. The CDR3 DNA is TGCAGTGCTTCCACTAACAGGGGGGATGAAGCTTTCTTT. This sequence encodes CSASTNRGDEAFF.

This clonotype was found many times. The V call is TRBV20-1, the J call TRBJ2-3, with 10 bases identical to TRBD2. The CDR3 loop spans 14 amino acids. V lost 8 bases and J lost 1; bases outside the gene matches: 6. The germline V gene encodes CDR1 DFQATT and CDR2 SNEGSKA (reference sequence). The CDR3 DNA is TGCAGTACCCGACTAGCGGGTGGCACAGATACGCAGTATTTT. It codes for CSTRLAGGTDTQYF.

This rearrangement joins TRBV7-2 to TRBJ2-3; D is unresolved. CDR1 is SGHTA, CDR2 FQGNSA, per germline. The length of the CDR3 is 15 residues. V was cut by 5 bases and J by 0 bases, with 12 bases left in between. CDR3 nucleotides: TGTGCCAGCAGCCTCGTGGCCCAAAGCACAGATACGCAGTATTTT. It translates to CASSLVAQSTDTQYF.

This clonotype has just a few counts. CDR3 loop: CASRLAGVDTQYF. CDR3 nucleotide sequence: TGTGCCAGTAGACTAGCGGGAGTTGATACGCAGTATTTT. The rearrangement joins TRBV12-3 or TRBV12-4 to TRBJ2-3, with 12 bases lining up with TRBD2. The J segment lost 6 bases and the V segment lost 9 bases, leaving 4 bases of the junction unmatched. There are 13 residues in the CDR3.

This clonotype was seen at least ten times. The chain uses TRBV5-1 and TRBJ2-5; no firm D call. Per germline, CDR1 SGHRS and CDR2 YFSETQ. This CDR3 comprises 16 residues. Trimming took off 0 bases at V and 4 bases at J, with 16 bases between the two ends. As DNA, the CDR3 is TGCGCCAGCAGCTTGGATCGTGGGAAGTCGCGAGAGACCCAGTACTTC. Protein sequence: CASSLDRGKSRETQYF.

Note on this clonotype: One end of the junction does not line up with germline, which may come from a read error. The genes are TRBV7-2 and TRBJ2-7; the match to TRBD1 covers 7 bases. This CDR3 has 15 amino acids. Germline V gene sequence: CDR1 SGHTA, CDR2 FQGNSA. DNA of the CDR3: TGTGCCAGCAGCCTACAGGGGAGTGGCTCCTACAAGCAGTACTTC. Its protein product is CASSLQGSGSYKQYF.

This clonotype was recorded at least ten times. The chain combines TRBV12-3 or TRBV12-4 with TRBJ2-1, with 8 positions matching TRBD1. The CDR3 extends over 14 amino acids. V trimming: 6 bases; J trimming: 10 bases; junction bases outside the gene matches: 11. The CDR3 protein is CASSPGGRGSEQFF. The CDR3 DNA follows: TGTGCCAGCAGCCCAGGGGGCCGGGGCAGCGAGCAGTTCTTC.

The CDR3: CASRPGLGDTQYF. DNA for the CDR3: TGTGCCAGCAGGCCGGGACTAGGCGATACGCAGTATTTT. The chain uses TRBV6-2 or TRBV6-3 and TRBJ2-3, with 8 bases matching TRBD2. J lost 6 bases, V lost 6 bases, and 5 bases had no gene match. The CDR3 covers 13 residues. The germline V gene encodes CDR1 MNHEY and CDR2 SVGEGT.

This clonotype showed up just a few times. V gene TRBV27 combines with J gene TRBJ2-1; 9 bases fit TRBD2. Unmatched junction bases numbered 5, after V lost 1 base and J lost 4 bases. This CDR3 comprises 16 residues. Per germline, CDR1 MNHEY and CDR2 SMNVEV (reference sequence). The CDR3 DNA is TGTGCCAGCAGTTTATATAGCGGGAGTAATTACAATGAGCAGTTCTTC. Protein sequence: CASSLYSGSNYNEQFF.

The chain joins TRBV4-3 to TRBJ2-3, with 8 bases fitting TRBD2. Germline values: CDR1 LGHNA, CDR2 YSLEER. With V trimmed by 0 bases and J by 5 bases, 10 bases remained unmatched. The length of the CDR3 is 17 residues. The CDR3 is CASSQDFSSGVGDTQYF. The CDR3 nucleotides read TGCGCCAGCAGCCAAGATTTTAGTAGCGGGGTGGGAGATACGCAGTATTTT.

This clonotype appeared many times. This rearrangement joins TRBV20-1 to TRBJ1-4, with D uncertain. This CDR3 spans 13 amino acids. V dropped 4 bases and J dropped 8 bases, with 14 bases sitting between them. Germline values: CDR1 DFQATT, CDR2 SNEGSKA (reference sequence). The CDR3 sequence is CSATSLAEEKLFF. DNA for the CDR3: TGCAGTGCTACTTCGCTGGCGGAGGAAAAACTGTTTTTT.

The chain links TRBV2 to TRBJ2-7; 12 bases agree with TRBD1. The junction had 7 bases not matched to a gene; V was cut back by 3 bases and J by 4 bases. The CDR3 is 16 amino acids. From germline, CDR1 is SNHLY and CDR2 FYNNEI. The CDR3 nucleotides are TGTGCCAGCAGTGACACGGGGACAGGGGGCGAGTACGAGCAGTACTTC. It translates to CASSDTGTGGEYEQYF.

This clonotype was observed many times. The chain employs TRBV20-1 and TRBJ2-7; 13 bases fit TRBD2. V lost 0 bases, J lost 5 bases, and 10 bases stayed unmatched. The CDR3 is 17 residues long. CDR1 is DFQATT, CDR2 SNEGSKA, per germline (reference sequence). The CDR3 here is CSARDPDGTSGIHEQYF. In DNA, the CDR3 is TGCAGTGCTAGAGATCCCGATGGGACTAGCGGGATCCACGAGCAGTACTTC.

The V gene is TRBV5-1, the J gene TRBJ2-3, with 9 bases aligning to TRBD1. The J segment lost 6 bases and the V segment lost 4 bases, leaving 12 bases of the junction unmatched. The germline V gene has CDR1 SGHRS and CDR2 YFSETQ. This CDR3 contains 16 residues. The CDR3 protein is CASSVAVTGGRDTQYF. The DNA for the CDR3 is TGCGCCAGCAGCGTAGCCGTCACAGGGGGCAGGGATACGCAGTATTTT.

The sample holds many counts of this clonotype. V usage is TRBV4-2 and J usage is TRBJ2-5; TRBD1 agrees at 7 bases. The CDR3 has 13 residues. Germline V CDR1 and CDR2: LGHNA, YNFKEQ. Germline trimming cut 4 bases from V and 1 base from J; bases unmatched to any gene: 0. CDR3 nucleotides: TGTGCCAGCAGCCGGGACAGCCAAGAGACCCAGTACTTC. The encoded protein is CASSRDSQETQYF.

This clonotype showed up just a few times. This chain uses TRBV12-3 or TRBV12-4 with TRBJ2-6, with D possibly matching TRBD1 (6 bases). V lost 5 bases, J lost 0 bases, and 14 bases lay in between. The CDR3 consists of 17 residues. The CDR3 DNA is TGTGCCAGCAGTCTGCAACAGGGCCTCTCTGGGGCCAACGTCCTGACTTTC. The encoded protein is CASSLQQGLSGANVLTF.